This TCR beta chain was documented in a study of beta chain features in type 1 diabetes. The study's findings and limits: Cells with high TCR expression could be over-represented by cDNA sequencing. Among patients with Type 1 diabetes, TCRB CDR3s were moderately but significantly shorter in every one of the four CD4+ subsets.

A note on this clone: Its antigen is as yet unknown.

Reverse transcribing all isolated RNA meant expressed TCRB transcripts were sequenced. Produced via immunoSEQ multiplex PCR; TCRdb's table is partial and in-frame only. The table has 100,000 to 150,000 clones, roughly 17% seen once. The CDR3 covers 16 residues. Germline loops: CDR1 SGHTA, CDR2 FQGNSA. The J segment lost 8 bases and the V segment lost 1 base, leaving 8 bases of the junction unmatched. CD45RO/CCR7/CD25/CD127/CD95/CD27 staining was used to isolate CD4+ naive, central memory, regulatory and stem cell-like memory cells by sorting. The sequencing input was central memory CD4+ T cells from blood. The TCR sequence derives from a man aged 18 to 29 with type 1 diabetes. The rearrangement links TRBV7-2 to TRBJ2-1; 10 positions agree with TRBD2. CDR3 nucleotides: TGTGCCAGCAGCTTAGTCGCCAGCGGGGGGGCAGATGAGCAGTTCTTC. It codes for CASSLVASGGADEQFF.